The 25 T cell receptor beta chains below come from one sample, sequenced in a study of a mutant IDH1 vaccine in newly diagnosed glioma. Time point meaning: week 35, safety follow-up. The study gave 300 ug of mutant IDH1 20-mer peptide per vaccine dose, with topical imiquimod. Their recognized antigens are unknown. Assay: immunoSEQ multiplex PCR; the TCRdb copy retains only in-frame clones and omits some. The table shows roughly 26,000 clones, with over 65% occurring only once. The sequencing here drew on PBMCs, taken from a glioma patient whose treatment included an IDH1 peptide vaccine. Every receptor here comes from a man aged 30 to 39 with glioma.

Relative to its sample, this clone is medium-sized (0.01 to 0.1%). The chain employs TRBV28 and TRBJ2-3; D is unresolved. V shed 1 base and J shed 2 bases, with 16 bases lying between them. Germline lookup yields CDR1 MDHEN and CDR2 SYDVKM. The CDR3 contains 17 residues. CDR3 sequence reads: CASSLLIQDENTDTQYF. The CDR3 DNA reads as TGTGCCAGCAGTTTATTGATTCAGGACGAAAACACAGATACGCAGTATTTT.

V is TRBV19 and J is TRBJ1-2, with D uncertain. Trimming cost V 4 bases and J 2 bases, with 8 bases left between them. Germline V CDR1 and CDR2: LNHDA, SQIVND (reference sequence). The CDR3 runs to 13 residues. The CDR3 loop reads CASSTRENYGYTF. CDR3 in DNA: TGTGCCAGTAGTACCCGGGAGAACTATGGCTACACCTTC.

The chain recombines TRBV6-5 with TRBJ2-2; TRBD2 matches 7 bases. Germline CDR1 is MNHEY and CDR2 is SVGAGI. The CDR3 runs 15 residues. With V trimmed by 7 bases and J by 6 bases, 11 bases remained unmatched. Here the CDR3 DNA reads TGTGCCAGCAAGGGTGAGAGCGGGGACGCCGGGGAGCTGTTTTTT. This gives the protein CASKGESGDAGELFF.

V gene TRBV13 combines with J gene TRBJ2-7, with D unclear. Germline CDR1 and CDR2: PRHDT and FYEKMQ (reference sequence). V was shortened by 0 bases and J by 3 bases, with 6 bases between the two germline ends. This CDR3 is 13 amino acids long. The CDR3 DNA sequence: TGTGCCAGCAGCTTAGGCCTGGTCTACGAGCAGTACTTC. Translation: CASSLGLVYEQYF.

The chain employs TRBV6-1 and TRBJ2-7, with TRBD1 matching over 9 bases. CDR3 length: 15 amino acids. V was pared by 2 bases and J by 0 bases, with 2 bases of the junction left unmatched. CDR1 is MNHNS and CDR2 is SASEGT in the germline V gene. The CDR3 spells CASSEWGQGSYEQYF. The CDR3 DNA sequence: TGTGCCAGCAGTGAATGGGGACAGGGCTCCTACGAGCAGTACTTC.

V and J are TRBV9 and TRBJ1-3; D not resolved. V was pared by 2 bases and J by 4 bases, with 4 bases between. The CDR3 extends over 12 amino acids. Per the germline V gene, CDR1 is SGDLS and CDR2 is YYNGEE. Here the CDR3 DNA reads TGTGCCAGCAGCGTGGGGGGAAACACCATATATTTT. This gives the protein CASSVGGNTIYF.

The chain combines TRBV11-2 with TRBJ2-7; 9 bases agree with TRBD1. The CDR3 covers 15 residues. V lost 4 bases, J lost 2 bases, and 6 bases stayed unmatched. From germline, CDR1 is SGHAT and CDR2 FQNNGV. CDR3 in DNA: TGTGCCAGCAGCTCCCGGGACAGGGTTACCTACGAGCAGTACTTC. This codes for CASSSRDRVTYEQYF.

The CDR3 here is CASSDGTGDTDTQYF. CDR3 bases: TGTGCCAGCAGTGACGGGACAGGGGACACAGATACGCAGTATTTT. The chain links TRBV6-4 to TRBJ2-3; 10 bases are a match to TRBD1. Trimming removed 2 bases from V and 2 bases from J; junction bases left unmatched: 1. The CDR3 spans 15 residues. The germline CDR1 and CDR2 sequences are MRHNA and SNTAGT.

The genes are TRBV5-1 and TRBJ1-1; 9 nucleotides agree with TRBD1. The V and J ends lost 4 bases and 0 bases, in that order; junction bases with no gene match: 4. Germline lookup yields CDR1 SGHRS and CDR2 YFSETQ. The CDR3 sequence is 15 residues long. As DNA, the CDR3 is TGCGCCAGCAGCCAGACAGGGGGGATGAACACTGAAGCTTTCTTT. It specifies CASSQTGGMNTEAFF.

The chain combines TRBV27 with TRBJ1-1; D not resolved. From germline, CDR1 is MNHEY and CDR2 SMNVEV (reference sequence). V was cut by 3 bases and J by 2 bases, with 13 bases left in between. The CDR3 has 15 amino acids. DNA of the CDR3: TGTGCCAGCAGTTTTTCTCGATTGTTAAACACTGAAGCTTTCTTT. It specifies CASSFSRLLNTEAFF.

The chain uses TRBV6-1 and TRBJ2-5, with 9 bases lining up with TRBD2. The CDR3 length is 15 residues. V lost 11 bases and J lost 9; bases outside the gene matches: 19. Germline V CDR1 and CDR2: MNHNS, SASEGT. The CDR3 DNA follows: TGTGCCTCCGAAAGGGCGGGGGGGCAAGGATCAGCCCAGTACTTC. It is translated as CASERAGGQGSAQYF.

V and J are TRBV7-2 and TRBJ2-5; D gene ambiguous. This CDR3 has 13 amino acids. Trimming pared 3 bases from V and 1 base from J, leaving 6 bases between. Germline CDR1 is SGHTA and CDR2 is FQGNSA. The DNA of the CDR3 is TGTGCCAGCAGCTTCGGACCCCAAGAGACCCAGTACTTC. Protein: CASSFGPQETQYF.

V and J are TRBV5-6 and TRBJ1-1, with a weak D call TRBD1 (6 bases). V lost 0 bases to trimming and J lost 7 bases, with 16 bases between them. The CDR3 contains 15 residues. Germline loops: CDR1 SGHDT, CDR2 YYEEEE. The CDR3 DNA follows: TGTGCCAGCAGCTTGGCCGGGGGCCATGCATATGAAGCTTTCTTT. Translated: CASSLAGGHAYEAFF.

The rearrangement uses TRBV30 and TRBJ1-2; 9 bases are shared with TRBD1. This CDR3 has 14 amino acids. Unmatched junction bases numbered 11, after V lost 1 base and J lost 11 bases. Germline V gene sequence: CDR1 GTSNPN, CDR2 SVGIG (reference sequence). CDR3 sequence reads: CAWSASTGGGRYTF. The CDR3 DNA is TGTGCCTGGAGTGCCTCCACAGGGGGCGGAAGGTACACCTTC.

V and J are TRBV5-6 and TRBJ1-1, with D perhaps matching TRBD1 (5 bases). Germline V lookup: CDR1 SGHDT, CDR2 YYEEEE. V was pared by 0 bases and J by 4 bases, with 19 bases between. The CDR3 spans 17 residues. The chain's CDR3 is CASSLGRRGTLSTEAFF. The CDR3 DNA reads as TGTGCCAGCAGCTTGGGGAGGAGGGGAACCCTTTCCACTGAAGCTTTCTTT.

The rearrangement uses TRBV21-1 and TRBJ2-3; the table's D call, TRBD2, has no DNA check behind it. TRBV21-1 is an annotated pseudogene. The CDR3 sequence is 15 residues long. CDR3 loop: CASSPGGGGPDTQYF. The CDR3 nucleotides read TGTGCCAGCAGCCCGGGTGGGGGAGGGCCAGATACGCAGTATTTT.

The chain has TRBV11-2 and TRBJ1-2; D is perhaps TRBD1 (6 bases). Trimming shortened V by 1 base and J by 1 base, and 10 bases separated the two germline ends. Germline loops: CDR1 SGHAT, CDR2 FQNNGV. This CDR3 contains 15 residues. The CDR3, as DNA: TGTGCCAGCAGCTTAGTAGGACAGTATAACTATGGCTACACCTTC. Its protein product is CASSLVGQYNYGYTF.

The CDR3 reads CSVDEGTEAFF. CDR3 nucleotide sequence: TGCAGCGTTGATGAGGGAACTGAAGCTTTCTTT. The V and J genes are TRBV29-1 and TRBJ1-1; D is undetermined. The V end was cut by 3 bases, the J end by 5 bases, with 7 bases between. This CDR3 spans 11 amino acids. Germline loops: CDR1 SQVTM, CDR2 ANQGSEA.

This clone was counted between two and nine times. The chain combines TRBV30 with TRBJ1-5; D not certain. Germline CDR1 reads GTSNPN; CDR2 reads SVGIG (reference sequence). This CDR3 is built from 13 residues. V dropped 0 bases and J dropped 4 bases, with 7 bases sitting between them. The CDR3 coding sequence is TGTGCCTGGAGTGTACGGGATAATCAGCCCCAGCATTTT. Amino acids: CAWSVRDNQPQHF.

The rearrangement joins TRBV4-1 to TRBJ2-1; D remains ambiguous. Trimming cost V 0 bases and J 8 bases, with 8 bases left between them. Germline loops: CDR1 MGHRA, CDR2 YSYEKL. The CDR3 extends over 13 amino acids. CDR3 protein: CASSQDGLDEQFF. The CDR3 coding sequence is TGCGCCAGCAGCCAAGATGGCCTCGATGAGCAGTTCTTC.

The sample holds a few counts of this clone. The V and J genes are TRBV10-3 and TRBJ2-7; D may be TRBD1 (5 bases). The V end lost 1 base, the J end lost 1 base, and 11 bases lay between the germline ends. Germline V lookup: CDR1 ENHRY, CDR2 SYGVKD. The CDR3 loop spans 15 amino acids. CDR3 in amino acids: CAISELSRQSYEQYF. In DNA, the CDR3 is TGTGCCATCAGTGAGTTATCGAGACAGTCCTACGAGCAGTACTTC.

The chain combines TRBV6-7 with TRBJ2-7; maybe TRBD2 (5 bases). TRBV6-7 is given ORF status, its function remaining uncertain. The CDR3 is 15 residues long. Trimming pared 5 bases from V and 0 bases from J, leaving 14 bases between. The CDR3 DNA sequence: TGTGCCAGCAGTCCCCGGACTGCGAGCTCCTACGAGCAGTACTTC. Translation: CASSPRTASSYEQYF.

V is TRBV5-4 and J is TRBJ1-4, with TRBD1 matching over 7 bases. V dropped 4 bases and J dropped 4; count of bases not matched to a gene: 7. This CDR3 is 15 amino acids long. Per the germline V gene, CDR1 is SGHNT and CDR2 is YYREEE (reference sequence). CDR3 sequence reads: CASSPNRGGNEKLFF. Written as DNA, the CDR3 is TGTGCCAGCAGCCCGAACAGGGGTGGTAATGAAAAACTGTTTTTT.

This rearrangement joins TRBV27 to TRBJ2-7, with no clear D. The V gene lost 3 bases and the J gene lost 3 bases, with 9 bases spanning the gap. The CDR3 is 13 residues long. Germline V CDR1 and CDR2: MNHEY, SMNVEV (reference sequence). The CDR3 loop is CASSFGPIYEQYF. The CDR3 bases are TGTGCCAGCAGTTTTGGACCGATCTACGAGCAGTACTTC.

The chain employs TRBV4-3 and TRBJ2-1; no clear D gene. The germline gives CDR1 LGHNA, CDR2 YSLEER. Trimming removed 0 bases from V and 3 bases from J, with 15 bases in between. CDR3 length: 17 residues. The CDR3 spells CASSQELGSYDYNEQFF. The CDR3, as DNA: TGCGCCAGCAGCCAAGAACTGGGATCCTACGACTACAATGAGCAGTTCTTC.